The clone carrying this T cell receptor (beta chain) has only a few counts. This entry belongs to a study of shared clonotypes between healthy human individuals. Every donor, a Caucasian adult, lived in Nashville, Tennessee. The germline V gene encodes CDR1 KGHSH and CDR2 LQKENI. Trimming took 0 bases from V and 4 from J, leaving 10 bases between them. The CDR3 sequence is 15 residues long. Assay execution took place at the deep level. In the authors' workflow: Sequence data from immunoSEQ were junction-only and lacked quality scores; consequently, filtering differed. Profiled with immunoSEQ multiplex PCR; TCRdb holds only in-frame clones, not every one. For V, J and clone size, that table is used; D and trimming come from the DNA. Here the sample spans fewer than 550,000 clones, nearly 80% being singletons.

The sample comprised PBMCs. The TCR originated in a woman in her thirties or forties in good health. Some clones in this sample may be carry-over from other donors' samples. This chain uses TRBV18 with TRBJ1-5; possibly TRBD1 for D (6 bases). The DNA of the CDR3 is TGTGCCAGCTCACCACCGTTAGGACAGAATCAGCCCCAGCATTTT. Translated: CASSPPLGQNQPQHF. Full variable domain (missing parts from reference TRBV18 and TRBJ1-5): NAGVMQNPRHLVRRRGQEARLRCSPMKGHSHVYWYRQLPEEGLKFMVYLQKENIIDESGMPKERFSAEFPKEGPSILRIQQVVRGDSAAYFCASSPPLGQNQPQHFGDGTRLSIL.